This is a list of T cell receptor beta chains from one sample in a study of low-dose radiotherapy and immunotherapy resistance in tumors. In TCRdb, the reads were re-called with MiXCR into one record per CDR3 protein. The table has about 100,000 distinct CDR3 sequences, under 25% seen once. This specimen was PBMCs, taken after low-dose radiotherapy plus immunotherapy. Receptor source: a male donor with prostate cancer. Both conserved end residues are part of each CDR3. The order of the fields is V gene, J gene, clone size, D gene, CDR3 protein, CDR3 DNA. D genes are given only for firm matches. Part of the rows lack a size; the others show once, few, many or a class for expanded clones.

v_gene: TRBV11-2
j_gene: TRBJ2-3
abundance: many
d_gene: TRBD1
CDR3aa: CASSSQGATDTQYF
CDR3nt: TGTGCCAGCAGCTCACAGGGGGCAACAGATACGCAGTATTTT

v_gene: TRBV19
j_gene: TRBJ2-5
abundance: -
d_gene: -
CDR3aa: CASSIDQRTQYF
CDR3nt: TGTGCCAGTAGTATAGATCAGCGGACCCAGTACTTC

v_gene: TRBV20-1
j_gene: TRBJ2-2
abundance: many
d_gene: TRBD2
CDR3aa: CSARDAGLAGNTGELFF
CDR3nt: TGCAGTGCTAGAGATGCTGGCCTAGCGGGGAACACCGGGGAGCTGTTTTTT

v_gene: TRBV19
j_gene: TRBJ2-7
abundance: many
d_gene: -
CDR3aa: CASSTGYEQYF
CDR3nt: TGTGCCAGTAGTACAGGGTACGAGCAGTACTTC

v_gene: TRBV2
j_gene: TRBJ1-5
abundance: -
d_gene: -
CDR3aa: CASSDLRGSSDQPQHF
CDR3nt: TGTGCCAGCAGTGACCTACGGGGATCCTCCGATCAGCCCCAGCATTTT

v_gene: TRBV29-1
j_gene: TRBJ2-7
abundance: -
d_gene: -
CDR3aa: CSVGDRFYEQYF
CDR3nt: TGCAGCGTTGGCGACAGGTTTTACGAGCAGTACTTC

v_gene: TRBV18
j_gene: TRBJ2-5
abundance: many
d_gene: -
CDR3aa: CASSHRGLGETQYF
CDR3nt: TGTGCCAGCTCCCACCGGGGGCTAGGGGAGACCCAGTACTTC

v_gene: TRBV7-6
j_gene: TRBJ2-1
abundance: many
d_gene: -
CDR3aa: CASSRGAAGMGEQFF
CDR3nt: TGTGCCAGCAGCCGCGGGGCGGCAGGGATGGGTGAGCAGTTCTTC

v_gene: TRBV30
j_gene: TRBJ1-2
abundance: many
d_gene: -
CDR3aa: CAWSEQGIAQGYTF
CDR3nt: TGTGCCTGGAGTGAGCAGGGAATAGCTCAAGGCTACACCTTC

v_gene: TRBV27
j_gene: TRBJ1-2
abundance: many
d_gene: TRBD1
CDR3aa: CASSPPGQGSLYGYTF
CDR3nt: TGTGCCAGCAGTCCACCGGGACAGGGATCCCTTTATGGCTACACCTTC

v_gene: TRBV6-5
j_gene: TRBJ2-6
abundance: -
d_gene: TRBD1
CDR3aa: CASRTGIHSGANVLTF
CDR3nt: TGTGCCAGCAGGACAGGGATTCACTCTGGGGCCAACGTCCTGACTTTC